This TCR beta chain emerged from a study of blood T cell repertoires in COVID-19. Study-wide background: COVID-19 samples, acute and convalescent, were from the United States, Italy and Spain. PBMCs, B-cell-depleted T cells, or T cells provided the cDNA or gDNA that made up the material.

Seattle researchers signed up patients amid active infection and tracked them longitudinally. In the authors' workflow: For nucleated cells, counts were estimated from reference gene primer amplification. The table came from immunoSEQ multiplex PCR; TCRdb's copy has only in-frame clones and leaves some out. V and J calls and clone size follow that table, whereas D and trimming were derived from the DNA. The sample includes roughly 200,000 clones, 81% seen only once; the top ten take approximately 10%. Germline V gene lookup returns CDR1 LGHDT and CDR2 YNNKEL (reference sequence). The CDR3 is 17 residues long. Trimming cost V 0 bases and J 5 bases; bases outside gene matches: 10.

The sequenced sample was peripheral blood. This chain links TRBV3-1 (or the pseudogene TRBV3-2) with TRBJ2-5, with TRBD2 matching over 9 bases. The sequence was obtained from a woman in her thirties or forties with COVID-19, enrolled during active disease. CDR3 residues: CASSQDRIAGVRETQYF. CDR3 bases: TGTGCCAGCAGCCAAGATCGGATAGCGGGAGTTCGGGAGACCCAGTACTTC.